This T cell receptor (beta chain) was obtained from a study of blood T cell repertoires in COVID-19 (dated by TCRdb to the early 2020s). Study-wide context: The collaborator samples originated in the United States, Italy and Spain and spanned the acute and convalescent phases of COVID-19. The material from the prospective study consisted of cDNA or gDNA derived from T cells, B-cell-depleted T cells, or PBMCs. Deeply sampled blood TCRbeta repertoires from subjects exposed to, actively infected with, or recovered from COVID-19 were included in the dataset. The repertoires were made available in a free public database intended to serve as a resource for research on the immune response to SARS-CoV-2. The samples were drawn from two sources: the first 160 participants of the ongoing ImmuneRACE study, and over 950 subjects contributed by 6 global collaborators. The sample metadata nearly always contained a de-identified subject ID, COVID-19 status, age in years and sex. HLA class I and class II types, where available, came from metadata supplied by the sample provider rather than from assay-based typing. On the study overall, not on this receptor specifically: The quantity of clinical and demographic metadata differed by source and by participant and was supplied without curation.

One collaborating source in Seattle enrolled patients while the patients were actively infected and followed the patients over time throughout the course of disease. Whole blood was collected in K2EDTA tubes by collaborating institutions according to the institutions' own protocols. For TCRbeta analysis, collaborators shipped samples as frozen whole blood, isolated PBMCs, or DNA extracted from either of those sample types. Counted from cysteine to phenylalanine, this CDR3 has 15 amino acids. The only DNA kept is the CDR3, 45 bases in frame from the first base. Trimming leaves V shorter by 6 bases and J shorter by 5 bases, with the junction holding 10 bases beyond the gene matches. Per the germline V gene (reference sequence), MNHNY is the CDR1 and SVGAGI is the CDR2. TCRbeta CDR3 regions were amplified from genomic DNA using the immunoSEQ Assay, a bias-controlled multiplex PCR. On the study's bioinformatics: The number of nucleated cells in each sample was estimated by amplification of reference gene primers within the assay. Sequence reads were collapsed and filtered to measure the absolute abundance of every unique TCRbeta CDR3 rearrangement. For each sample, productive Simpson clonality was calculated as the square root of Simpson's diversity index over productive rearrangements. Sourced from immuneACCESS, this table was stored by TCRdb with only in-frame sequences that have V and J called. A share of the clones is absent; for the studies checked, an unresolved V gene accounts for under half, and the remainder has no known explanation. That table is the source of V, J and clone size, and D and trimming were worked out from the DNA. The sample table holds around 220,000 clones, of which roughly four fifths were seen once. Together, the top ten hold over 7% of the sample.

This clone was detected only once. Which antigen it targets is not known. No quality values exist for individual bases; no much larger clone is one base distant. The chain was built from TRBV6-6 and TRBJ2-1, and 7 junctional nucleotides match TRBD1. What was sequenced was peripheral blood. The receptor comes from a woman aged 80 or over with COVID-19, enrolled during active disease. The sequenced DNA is TGTGCCAGCAGATATCAGGGACAGTCAAACAATGAGCAGTTCTTC. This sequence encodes CASRYQGQSNNEQFF.